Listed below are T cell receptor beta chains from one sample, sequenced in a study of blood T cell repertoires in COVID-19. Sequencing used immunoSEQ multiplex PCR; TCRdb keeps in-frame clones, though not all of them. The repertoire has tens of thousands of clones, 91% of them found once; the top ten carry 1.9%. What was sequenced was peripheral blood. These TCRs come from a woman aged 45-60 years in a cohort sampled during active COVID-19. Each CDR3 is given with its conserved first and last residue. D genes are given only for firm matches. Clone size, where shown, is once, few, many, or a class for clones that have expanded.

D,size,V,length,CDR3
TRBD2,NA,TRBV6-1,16,CASSEAGGTSGETQYF
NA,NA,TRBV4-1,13,CASRGPPGETQYF
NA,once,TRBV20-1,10,CSALRGTQYF
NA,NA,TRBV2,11,CASSPYTEAFF
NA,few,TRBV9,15,CASSVAGTRDSPLHF
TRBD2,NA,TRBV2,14,CASSRLAGAYEQYF
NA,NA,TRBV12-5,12,CASGLDSGEQYF
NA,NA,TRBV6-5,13,CASRQPNTGELFF
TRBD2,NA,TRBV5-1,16,CASSSGLAGGHYEQYF
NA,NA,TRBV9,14,CASSASIALSGYTF
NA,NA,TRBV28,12,CASSPQLYGYTF
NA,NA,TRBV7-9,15,CASSSNREGTDTQYF
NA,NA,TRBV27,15,CASSFTVNGRDEQYF
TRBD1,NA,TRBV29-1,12,CSVRTGGNTIYF
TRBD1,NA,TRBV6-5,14,CASSYSPGQWELFF
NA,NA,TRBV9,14,CASSLGRANTEAFF
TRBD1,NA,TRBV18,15,CASSLILGQEETQYF
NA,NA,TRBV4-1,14,CASSQDQGQYEQYF
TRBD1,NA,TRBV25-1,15,CASHPTGGRDEKLFF
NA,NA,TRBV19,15,CASSMAHNGNYGYTF
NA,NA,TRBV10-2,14,CASSVQGRGQPQHF
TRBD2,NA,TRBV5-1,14,CATTSGGITDTQYF
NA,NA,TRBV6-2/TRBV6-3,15,CASSRIVGGTGELFF
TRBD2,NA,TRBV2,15,CASRPGTSGTYEQYF
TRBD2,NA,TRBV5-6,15,CASSSWTSGSGEQFF
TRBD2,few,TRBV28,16,CASSFRPSGKGYEQYF
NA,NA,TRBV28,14,CASSAGQSIYGYTF
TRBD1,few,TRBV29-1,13,CSVEDRVDYGYTF
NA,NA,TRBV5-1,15,CASSPSEGPTTEAFF
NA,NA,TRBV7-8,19,CASSLATGPVLGYTGELFF
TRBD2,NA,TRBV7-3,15,CASSFGAGGTDTQYF
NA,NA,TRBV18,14,CASSRPHRAGEAFF
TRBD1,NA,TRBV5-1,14,CASSVDRGLTEAFF
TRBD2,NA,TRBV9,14,CASSVGDYGNEQYF
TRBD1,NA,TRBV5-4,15,CASSPSPGQGYEQYF
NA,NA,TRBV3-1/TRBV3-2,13,CASSQDRDSPLHF
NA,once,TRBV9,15,CASSPEGQSGNTIYF
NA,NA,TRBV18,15,CASSPPRGSHYGYTF
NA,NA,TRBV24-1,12,CAPDRNSYEQYF
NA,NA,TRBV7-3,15,CASSIGTLKNTEAFF
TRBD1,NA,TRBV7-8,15,CASSWATGYVAEAFF
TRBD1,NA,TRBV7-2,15,CASSPRTGVGQPQHF
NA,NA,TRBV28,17,CASSLSFSGTNGEKLFF
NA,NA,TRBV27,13,CASSFLRDVSLHF
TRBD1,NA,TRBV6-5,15,CASSPLNRGLGEQYF
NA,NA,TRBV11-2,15,CASSLTSGKNYEQYF
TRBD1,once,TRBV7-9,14,CASSSGQGNEKLFF
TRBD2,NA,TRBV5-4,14,CASSLDRSAGLGFF
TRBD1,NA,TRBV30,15,CAWRPRTGSTYEQYF
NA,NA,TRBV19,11,CASSGTLGYTF
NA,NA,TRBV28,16,CASSSLALSSTDTQYF
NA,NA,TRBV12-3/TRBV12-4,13,CASGQILTGELFF
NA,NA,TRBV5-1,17,CASSEPLRGAPLDEQFF
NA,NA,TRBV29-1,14,CSVELRLRNTEAFF
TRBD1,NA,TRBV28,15,CASSRIQGNRETQYF
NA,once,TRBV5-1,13,CASSQDTNQPQHF
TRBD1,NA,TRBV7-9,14,CASSLGQSSYEQYF